The 8 T cell receptor beta chains reported below all come from one sample, sequenced in a study of T cell responses to AZD1222 COVID-19 vaccine. Clones were sequenced by immunoSEQ multiplex PCR, and TCRdb holds only the in-frame ones, with some missing. The sample contains around 150,000 clones, roughly 91% of which appear only once. This material consisted of peripheral blood, taken 28 days after the second AZD1222 dose. These receptor sequences come from an adult who received the AZD1222 COVID-19 vaccine.

The DNA for the CDR3 is TGTGCCACCTACGCACAGGGGATTCACTATGGCTACACCTTC. It is translated as CATYAQGIHYGYTF. The V and J genes are TRBV6-5 and TRBJ1-2; 7 nucleotides align to TRBD1. CDR3 length: 14 amino acids. Germline lookup yields CDR1 MNHEY and CDR2 SVGAGI. V trimming: 10 bases; J trimming: 3 bases; junction bases outside the gene matches: 11.

DNA of the CDR3: TGTGCCAGCAGCCGGACAGGGGGAACGGGTGGTGGCTACACCTTC. It encodes CASSRTGGTGGGYTF. The chain uses TRBV5-5 and TRBJ1-2; TRBD1 matches 10 bases. This CDR3 region has 15 residues. Trimming took 4 bases from V and 7 from J; bases not matched to a gene: 10. In germline, CDR1 is SGHKS, CDR2 YYEKEE (reference sequence).

The gene calls are TRBV4-1 and TRBJ1-2; D is unresolved. Trimming took off 7 bases at V and 0 bases at J, with 15 bases between the two ends. CDR1 is MGHRA and CDR2 is YSYEKL in the germline V gene. The CDR3 is 15 residues long. CDR3 nucleotides: TGCGCCAGCAAACCTCAAGTGGATACTAACTATGGCTACACCTTC. Amino acid sequence: CASKPQVDTNYGYTF.

The rearrangement uses TRBV28 and TRBJ2-3; TRBD2 matches 13 bases. V shed 5 bases, J shed 7 bases, and the junction held 3 bases outside the gene matches. The CDR3 contains 14 residues. Germline V gene lookup returns CDR1 MDHEN and CDR2 SYDVKM. The DNA for the CDR3 is TGTGCCAGCAGTCTCGGGACTAGCGGGAATACGCAGTATTTT. Residues: CASSLGTSGNTQYF. Complete variable domain (other parts from reference TRBV28 and TRBJ2-3): DVKVTQSSRYLVKRTGEKVFLECVQDMDHENMFWYRQDPGLGLRLIYFSYDVKMKEKGDIPEGYSVSREKKERFSLILESASTNQTSMYLCASSLGTSGNTQYFGPGTRLTVL.

The V call is TRBV6-2 or TRBV6-3, the J call TRBJ1-5; 9 bases match TRBD1. The CDR3 consists of 15 residues. V gave up 1 base and J gave up 7 bases; unmatched junction bases: 5. Germline V gene data show CDR1 as MNHEY and CDR2 as SVGEGT. CDR3 DNA: TGTGCCAGCAGTTACTACAGGGGGCCTGAACAGCCCCAGCATTTT. The encoded protein is CASSYYRGPEQPQHF.

This CDR3 reads CASTNLGGSGELFF. CDR3 nucleotide sequence: TGTGCCAGCACCAACCTGGGGGGTTCCGGGGAGCTGTTTTTT. The chain has TRBV7-3 and TRBJ2-2; maybe TRBD2 (6 bases). Trimming took off 7 bases at V and 6 bases at J, with 15 bases between the two ends. The CDR3 extends over 14 amino acids. Germline V lookup: CDR1 SGHTA, CDR2 FQGTGA.

This chain links TRBV4-3 with TRBJ1-1; 7 positions agree with TRBD1. Per germline, CDR1 LGHNA and CDR2 YSLEER. V trimming: 3 bases; J trimming: 8 bases; junction bases outside the gene matches: 12. The CDR3 runs 15 residues. The CDR3 protein is CASSHIRQGPAEAFF. The CDR3, as DNA: TGCGCCAGCAGCCATATTAGACAGGGCCCAGCCGAAGCTTTCTTT.

The rearrangement uses TRBV4-2 and TRBJ1-5; D ambiguous. Deletions cut 0 bases from V and 1 base from J, with 7 bases between. CDR3 size: 15 residues. Germline V gene lookup returns CDR1 LGHNA and CDR2 YNFKEQ. The CDR3 sequence is CASSQESSSNQPQHF. Written as DNA, the CDR3 is TGTGCCAGCAGCCAAGAAAGCTCCAGCAATCAGCCCCAGCATTTT.